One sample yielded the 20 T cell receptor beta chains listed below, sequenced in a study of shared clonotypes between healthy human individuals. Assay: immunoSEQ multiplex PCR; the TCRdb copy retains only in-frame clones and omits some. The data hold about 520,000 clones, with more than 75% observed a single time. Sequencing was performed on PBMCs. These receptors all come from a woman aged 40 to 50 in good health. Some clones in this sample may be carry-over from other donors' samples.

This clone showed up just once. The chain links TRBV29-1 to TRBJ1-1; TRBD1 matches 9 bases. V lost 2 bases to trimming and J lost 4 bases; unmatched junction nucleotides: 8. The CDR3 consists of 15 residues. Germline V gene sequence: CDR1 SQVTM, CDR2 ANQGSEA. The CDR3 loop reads CSVELSGQGSTEAFF. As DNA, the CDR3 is TGCAGCGTTGAATTGAGCGGACAGGGGTCCACTGAAGCTTTCTTT.

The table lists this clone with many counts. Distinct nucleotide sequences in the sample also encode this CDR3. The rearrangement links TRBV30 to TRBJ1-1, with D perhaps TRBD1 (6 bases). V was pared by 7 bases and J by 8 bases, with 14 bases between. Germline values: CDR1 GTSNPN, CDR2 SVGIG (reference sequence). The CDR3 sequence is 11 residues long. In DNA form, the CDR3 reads TGTGCCTACCACAGGGAGGGGGAAGCTTTCTTT. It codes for CAYHREGEAFF.

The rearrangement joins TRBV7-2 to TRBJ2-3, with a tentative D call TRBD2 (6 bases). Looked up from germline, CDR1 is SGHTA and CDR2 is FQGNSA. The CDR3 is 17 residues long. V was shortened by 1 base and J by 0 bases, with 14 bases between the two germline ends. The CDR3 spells CASSLGSGGASTDTQYF. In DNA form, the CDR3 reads TGTGCCAGCAGCTTAGGATCTGGCGGGGCTAGCACAGATACGCAGTATTTT. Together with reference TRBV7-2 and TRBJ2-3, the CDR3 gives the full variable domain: GAGVSQSPSNKVTEKGKDVELRCDPISGHTALYWYRQSLGQGLEFLIYFQGNSAPDKSGLPSDRFSAERTGGSVSTLTIQRTQQEDSAVYLCASSLGSGGASTDTQYFGPGTRLTVL.

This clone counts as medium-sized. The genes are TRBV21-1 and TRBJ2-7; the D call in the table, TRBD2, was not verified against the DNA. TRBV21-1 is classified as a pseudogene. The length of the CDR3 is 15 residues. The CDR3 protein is CASSKDAAGAEEQYF. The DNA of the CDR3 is TGTGCCAGCAGCAAAGACGCAGCGGGAGCGGAAGAGCAGTACTTC.

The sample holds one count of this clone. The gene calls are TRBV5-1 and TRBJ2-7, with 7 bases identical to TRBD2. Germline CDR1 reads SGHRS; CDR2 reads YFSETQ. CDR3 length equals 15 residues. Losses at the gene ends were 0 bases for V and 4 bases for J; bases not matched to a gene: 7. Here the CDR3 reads CASSLAGRPAYEQYF. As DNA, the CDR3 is TGCGCCAGCAGCTTGGCCGGGAGGCCGGCTTACGAGCAGTACTTC. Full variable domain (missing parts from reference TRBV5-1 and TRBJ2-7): KAGVTQTPRYLIKTRGQQVTLSCSPISGHRSVSWYQQTPGQGLQFLFEYFSETQRNKGNFPGRFSGRQFSNSRSEMNVSTLELGDSALYLCASSLAGRPAYEQYFGPGTRLTVT.

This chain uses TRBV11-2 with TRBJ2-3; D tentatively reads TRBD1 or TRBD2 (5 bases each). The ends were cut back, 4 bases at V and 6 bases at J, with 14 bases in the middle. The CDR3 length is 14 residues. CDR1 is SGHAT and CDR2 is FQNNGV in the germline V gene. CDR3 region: CASSSWGSRDTQYF. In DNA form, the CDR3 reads TGTGCCAGCAGCTCGTGGGGGAGTCGCGATACGCAGTATTTT.

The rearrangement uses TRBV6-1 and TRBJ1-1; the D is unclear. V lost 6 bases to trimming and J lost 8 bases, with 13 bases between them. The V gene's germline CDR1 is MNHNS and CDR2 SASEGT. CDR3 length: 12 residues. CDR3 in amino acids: CASSIWQHEAFF. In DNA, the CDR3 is TGTGCCAGCAGCATTTGGCAGCACGAAGCTTTCTTT.

The CDR3 coding sequence is TGTGCCAGCACCCAGGAGGGGGGCGTAGAGACCCAGTACTTC. As protein: CASTQEGGVETQYF. The chain employs TRBV2 and TRBJ2-5; D is perhaps TRBD1 or TRBD2 (6 bases each). CDR1 is SNHLY, CDR2 FYNNEI, per germline. This CDR3 is built from 14 residues. V lost 7 bases to trimming and J lost 4 bases, with 16 bases between them.

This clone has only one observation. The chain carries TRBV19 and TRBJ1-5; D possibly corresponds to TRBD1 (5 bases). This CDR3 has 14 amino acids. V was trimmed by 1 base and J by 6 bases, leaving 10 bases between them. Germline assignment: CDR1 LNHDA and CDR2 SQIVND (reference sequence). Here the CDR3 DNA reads TGTGCCAGTAGTATAGGGGGCCCCGGTCAGCCCCAGCATTTT. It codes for CASSIGGPGQPQHF.

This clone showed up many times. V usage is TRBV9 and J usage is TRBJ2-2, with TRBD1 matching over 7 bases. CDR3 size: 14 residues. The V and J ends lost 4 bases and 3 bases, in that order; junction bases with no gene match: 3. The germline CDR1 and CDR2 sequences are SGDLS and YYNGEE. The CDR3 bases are TGTGCCAGCAGCACCCAGGGGGACACCGGGGAGCTGTTTTTT. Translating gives CASSTQGDTGELFF.

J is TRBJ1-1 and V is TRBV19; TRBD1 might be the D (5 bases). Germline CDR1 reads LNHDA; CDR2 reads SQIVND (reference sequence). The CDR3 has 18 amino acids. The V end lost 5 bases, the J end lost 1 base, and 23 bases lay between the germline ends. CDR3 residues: CASSWDPSSPTPNTEAFF. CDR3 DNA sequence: TGTGCCAGTAGTTGGGACCCGAGTTCGCCAACCCCGAACACTGAAGCTTTCTTT.

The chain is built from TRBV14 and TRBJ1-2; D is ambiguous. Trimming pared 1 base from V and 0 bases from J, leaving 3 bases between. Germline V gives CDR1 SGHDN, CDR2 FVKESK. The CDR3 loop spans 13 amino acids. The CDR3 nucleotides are TGTGCCAGCAGCCAAGTTCCTAACTATGGCTACACCTTC. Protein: CASSQVPNYGYTF.

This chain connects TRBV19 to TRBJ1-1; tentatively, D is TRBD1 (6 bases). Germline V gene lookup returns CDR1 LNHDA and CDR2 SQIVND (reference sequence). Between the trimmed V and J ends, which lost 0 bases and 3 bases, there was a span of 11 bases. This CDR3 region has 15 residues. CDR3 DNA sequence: TGTGCCAGTAGTATAGATCAGGGGCCGGACACTGAAGCTTTCTTT. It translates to CASSIDQGPDTEAFF.

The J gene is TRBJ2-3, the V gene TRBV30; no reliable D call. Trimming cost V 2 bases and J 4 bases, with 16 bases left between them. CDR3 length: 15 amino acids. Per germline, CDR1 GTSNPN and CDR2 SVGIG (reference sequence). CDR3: CAWSLPALHPDTQYF. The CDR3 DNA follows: TGTGCCTGGAGTCTCCCCGCATTGCATCCAGATACGCAGTATTTT.

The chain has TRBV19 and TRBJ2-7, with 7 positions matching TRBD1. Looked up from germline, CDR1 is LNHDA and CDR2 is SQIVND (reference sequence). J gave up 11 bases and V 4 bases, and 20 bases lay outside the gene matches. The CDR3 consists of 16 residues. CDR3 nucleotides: TGTGCCAGTAGTACCCGACAGGGTACTGGTACGATTTCGAAGTACTTC. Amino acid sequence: CASSTRQGTGTISKYF.

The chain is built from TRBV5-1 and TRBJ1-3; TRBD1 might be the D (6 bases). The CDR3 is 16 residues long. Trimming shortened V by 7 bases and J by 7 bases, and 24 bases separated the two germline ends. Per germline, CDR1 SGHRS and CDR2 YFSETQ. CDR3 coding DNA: TGCGCCAGCTCCGCGGATCCGGGGGCCGAGACGAACACCATATATTTT. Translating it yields CASSADPGAETNTIYF.

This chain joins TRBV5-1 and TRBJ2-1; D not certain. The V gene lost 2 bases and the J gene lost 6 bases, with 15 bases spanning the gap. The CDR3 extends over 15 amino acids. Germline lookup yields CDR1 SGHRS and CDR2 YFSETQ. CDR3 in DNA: TGCGCCAGCAGCTTTGACTCCCCGGGTCCCAATGAGCAGTTCTTC. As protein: CASSFDSPGPNEQFF.

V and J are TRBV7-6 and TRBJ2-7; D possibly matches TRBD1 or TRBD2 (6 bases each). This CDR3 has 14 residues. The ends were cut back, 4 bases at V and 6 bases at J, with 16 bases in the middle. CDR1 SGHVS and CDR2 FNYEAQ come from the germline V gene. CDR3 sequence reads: CASSSRQARGEQYF. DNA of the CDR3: TGTGCCAGCAGCTCCCGACAGGCGCGGGGCGAGCAGTACTTC.

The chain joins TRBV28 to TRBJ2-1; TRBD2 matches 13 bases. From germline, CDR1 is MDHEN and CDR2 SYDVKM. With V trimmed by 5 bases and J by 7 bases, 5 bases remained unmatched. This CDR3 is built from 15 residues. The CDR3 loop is CASSPTGLAGNEQFF. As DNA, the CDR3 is TGTGCCAGCAGTCCGACGGGACTAGCGGGGAATGAGCAGTTCTTC.

The CDR3 spells CASSETPRFLEDTEAFF. In DNA, the CDR3 is TGCGCCAGCAGTGAAACGCCAAGGTTTCTGGAGGACACTGAAGCTTTCTTT. The chain employs TRBV10-2 and TRBJ1-1, with D unresolved. Trimming cost V 3 bases and J 3 bases, with 20 bases left between them. The germline gives CDR1 WSHSY, CDR2 SAAADI. The CDR3 consists of 17 residues.